This T cell receptor (beta chain) originates from a study of blood T cell repertoires in COVID-19. Across the study: Both acute and convalescent COVID-19 samples were obtained from the United States, Italy and Spain.

Per the original data handling: Reference gene primer amplification in the assay estimated nucleated cell counts. Assay used: immunoSEQ multiplex PCR; TCRdb lists only in-frame clones, some missing. The DNA was the basis for D and trimming; V, J and clone size are from that table. The sample has around 200,000 clones, about 90% seen once; the top ten hold 0.55% to 0.8%. Trimming cost V 9 bases and J 2 bases; bases outside gene matches: 10. The V gene's germline CDR1 is SGHVS and CDR2 FQNEAQ. There are 14 residues in the CDR3. Source material: peripheral blood. The chain combines TRBV7-8 with TRBJ2-7; 7 positions agree with TRBD1. The source is a man aged 50-60 years with acute or convalescent COVID-19. The CDR3 loop reads CASMGQMGAYEQYF. CDR3 nucleotide sequence: TGTGCCAGTATGGGACAGATGGGTGCCTACGAGCAGTACTTC.